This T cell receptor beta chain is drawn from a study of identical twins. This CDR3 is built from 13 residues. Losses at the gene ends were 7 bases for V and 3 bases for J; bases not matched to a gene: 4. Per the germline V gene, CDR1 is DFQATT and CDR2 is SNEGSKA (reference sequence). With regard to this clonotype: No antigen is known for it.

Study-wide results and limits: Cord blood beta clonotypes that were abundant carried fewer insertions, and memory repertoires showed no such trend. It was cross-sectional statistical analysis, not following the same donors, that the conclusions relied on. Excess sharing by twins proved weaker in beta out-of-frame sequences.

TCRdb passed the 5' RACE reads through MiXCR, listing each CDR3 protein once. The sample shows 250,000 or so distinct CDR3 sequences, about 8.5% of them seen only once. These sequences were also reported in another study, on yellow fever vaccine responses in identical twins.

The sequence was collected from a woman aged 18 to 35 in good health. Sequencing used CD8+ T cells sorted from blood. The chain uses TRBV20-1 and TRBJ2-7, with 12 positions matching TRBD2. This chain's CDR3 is CSGTGLAGYEQYF. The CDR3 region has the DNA TGCAGTGGCACGGGACTAGCGGGCTACGAGCAGTACTTC.